This record covers a single T cell receptor beta chain. As yet, its antigen is unknown. This record comes from a study of cytomegalovirus exposure and HLA in healthy donors. Notes on the study in general: The study dropped some indistinguishable V segments, TRBV6-2 and TRBV6-3 among them. Most sequenced TCRs were rare (though some public TCRs occurred in many donors). Under in vitro conditions, three CMV-associated chains were confirmed as specific for CMV antigens. Presence/absence analyses assumed roughly uniform sequencing depth across donors, which may not hold.

The CDR3 is 16 amino acids. Germline V gene lookup returns CDR1 SGHAT and CDR2 FQNNGV. The V segment lost 1 base and the J segment 5 bases; nucleotides outside the gene matches: 5. Vbeta (60) and Jbeta (13) primers were used in the PCR. Assay used: immunoSEQ multiplex PCR; TCRdb lists only in-frame clones, some missing. The data hold fewer than 110,000 clones, with around 65% observed a single time. The chain uses TRBV11-2 and TRBJ2-5; TRBD2 matches 12 bases. Sequenced: PBMCs. The sequence came from a woman in her fifties or sixties in good health and CMV-seronegative. CDR3 DNA sequence: TGTGCCAGCAGCTTAGGACTAGCGGGAGACTGGGAGACCCAGTACTTC. It codes for CASSLGLAGDWETQYF.